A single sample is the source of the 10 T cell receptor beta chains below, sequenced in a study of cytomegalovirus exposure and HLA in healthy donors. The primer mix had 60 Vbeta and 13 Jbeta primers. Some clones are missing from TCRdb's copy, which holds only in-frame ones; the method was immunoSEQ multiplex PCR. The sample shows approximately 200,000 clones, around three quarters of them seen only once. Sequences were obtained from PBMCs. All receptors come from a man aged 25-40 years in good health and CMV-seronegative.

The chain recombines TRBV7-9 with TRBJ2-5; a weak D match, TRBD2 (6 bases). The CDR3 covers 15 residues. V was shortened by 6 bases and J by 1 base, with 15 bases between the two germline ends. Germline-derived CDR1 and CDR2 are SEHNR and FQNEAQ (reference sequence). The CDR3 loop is CASSLPIGGQETQYF. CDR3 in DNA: TGTGCCAGCAGTCTTCCCATCGGGGGCCAAGAGACCCAGTACTTC.

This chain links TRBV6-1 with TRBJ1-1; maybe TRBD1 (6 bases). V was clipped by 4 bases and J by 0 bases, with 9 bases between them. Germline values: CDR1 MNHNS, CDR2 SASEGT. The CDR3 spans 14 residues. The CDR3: CASSAGQLNTEAFF. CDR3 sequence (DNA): TGTGCCAGCAGTGCTGGACAGTTGAACACTGAAGCTTTCTTT.

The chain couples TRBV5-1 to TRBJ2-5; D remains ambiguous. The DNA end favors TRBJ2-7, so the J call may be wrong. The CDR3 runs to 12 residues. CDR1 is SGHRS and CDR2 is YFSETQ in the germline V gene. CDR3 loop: CASTSSSYEQYF. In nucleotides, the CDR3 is TGCGCCAGCACCTCCTCGTCCTACGAGCAGTACTTC.

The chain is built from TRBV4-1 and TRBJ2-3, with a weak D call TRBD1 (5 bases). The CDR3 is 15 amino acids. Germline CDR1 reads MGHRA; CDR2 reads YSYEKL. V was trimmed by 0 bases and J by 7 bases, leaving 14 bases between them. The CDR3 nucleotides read TGCGCCAGCAGCCAAGATGCAGGGATGGGGTATACGCAGTATTTT. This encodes CASSQDAGMGYTQYF.

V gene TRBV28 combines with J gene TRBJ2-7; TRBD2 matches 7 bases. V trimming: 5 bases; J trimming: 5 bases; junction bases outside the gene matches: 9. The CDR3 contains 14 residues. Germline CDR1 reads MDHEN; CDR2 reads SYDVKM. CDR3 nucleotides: TGTGCCAGCAGTCCCGGTTTGGGGGGGAACGAGCAGTACTTC. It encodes CASSPGLGGNEQYF.

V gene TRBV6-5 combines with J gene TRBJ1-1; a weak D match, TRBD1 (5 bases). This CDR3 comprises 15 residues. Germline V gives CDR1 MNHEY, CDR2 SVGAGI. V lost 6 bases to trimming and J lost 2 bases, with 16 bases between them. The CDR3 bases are TGTGCCAGCAGCCCTATAGGGGAAATTAACACTGAAGCTTTCTTT. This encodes CASSPIGEINTEAFF.

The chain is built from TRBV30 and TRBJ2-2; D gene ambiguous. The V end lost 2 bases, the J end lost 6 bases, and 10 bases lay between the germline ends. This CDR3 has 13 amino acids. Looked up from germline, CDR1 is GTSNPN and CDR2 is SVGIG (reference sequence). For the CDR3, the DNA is TGTGCCTGGAGTAACCTAGTATCCGGGGAGCTGTTTTTT. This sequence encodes CAWSNLVSGELFF.

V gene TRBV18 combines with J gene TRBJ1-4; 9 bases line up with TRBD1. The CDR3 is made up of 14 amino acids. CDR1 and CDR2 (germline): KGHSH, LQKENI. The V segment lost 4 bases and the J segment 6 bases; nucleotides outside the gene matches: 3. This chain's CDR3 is CASSRDREDEKLFF. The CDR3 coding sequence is TGTGCCAGCTCACGGGACAGGGAGGATGAAAAACTGTTTTTT.

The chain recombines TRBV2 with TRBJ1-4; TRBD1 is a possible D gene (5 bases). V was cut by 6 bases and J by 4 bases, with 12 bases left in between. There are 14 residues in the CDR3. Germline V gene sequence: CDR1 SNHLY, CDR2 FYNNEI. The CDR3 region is CASRATGFNEKLFF. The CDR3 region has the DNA TGTGCCAGCAGAGCTACAGGATTTAATGAAAAACTGTTTTTT.

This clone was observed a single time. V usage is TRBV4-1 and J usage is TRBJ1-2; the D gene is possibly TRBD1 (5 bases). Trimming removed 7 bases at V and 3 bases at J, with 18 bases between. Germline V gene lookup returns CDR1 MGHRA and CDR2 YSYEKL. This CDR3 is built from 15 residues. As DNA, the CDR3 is TGCGCCAGCACTCCCGTCCCCGGGGGTGACTATGGCTACACCTTC. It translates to CASTPVPGGDYGYTF.